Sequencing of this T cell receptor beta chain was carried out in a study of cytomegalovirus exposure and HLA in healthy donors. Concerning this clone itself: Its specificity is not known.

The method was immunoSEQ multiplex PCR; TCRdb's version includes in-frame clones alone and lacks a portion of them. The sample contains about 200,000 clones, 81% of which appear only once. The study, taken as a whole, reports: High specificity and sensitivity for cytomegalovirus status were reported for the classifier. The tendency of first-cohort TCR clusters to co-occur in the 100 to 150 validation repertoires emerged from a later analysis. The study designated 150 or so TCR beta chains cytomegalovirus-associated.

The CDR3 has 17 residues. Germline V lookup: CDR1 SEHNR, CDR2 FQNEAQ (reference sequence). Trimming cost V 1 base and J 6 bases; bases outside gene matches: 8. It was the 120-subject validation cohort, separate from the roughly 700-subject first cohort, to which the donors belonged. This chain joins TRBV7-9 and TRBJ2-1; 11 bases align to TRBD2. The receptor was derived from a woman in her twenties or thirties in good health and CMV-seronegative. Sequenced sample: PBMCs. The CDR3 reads CASSLGWLAGGSNEQFF. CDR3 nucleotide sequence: TGTGCCAGCAGCTTAGGATGGCTAGCGGGAGGAAGCAATGAGCAGTTCTTC.